The 27 T cell receptor beta chains in this list originate from one sample, sequenced in a study of blood T cell repertoires in COVID-19. Only in-frame clones appear in the TCRdb table, and some are missing; sequencing was by immunoSEQ multiplex PCR. The sample has hundreds of thousands of clones; around 90% are singletons. Sequenced sample: peripheral blood. These TCRs come from a man aged 60-69 years with acute or convalescent COVID-19.

The rearrangement uses TRBV6-5 and TRBJ1-2, with TRBD1 matching 8 bases. Germline CDR1 and CDR2: MNHEY and SVGAGI. CDR3 length: 14 amino acids. Trimming cost V 0 bases and J 7 bases; bases outside gene matches: 4. CDR3 region: CASSYSTGEGGYTF. The CDR3 bases are TGTGCCAGCAGTTACTCGACAGGGGAGGGTGGCTACACCTTC.

J is TRBJ1-1 and V is TRBV30; tentatively, D is TRBD1 (6 bases). The CDR3 sequence is 15 residues long. The germline gives CDR1 GTSNPN, CDR2 SVGIG (reference sequence). Between the trimmed V and J ends, which lost 1 base and 1 base, there was a span of 13 bases. CDR3 sequence reads: CAWSGPRGQNTEAFF. The CDR3 DNA reads as TGTGCCTGGAGTGGCCCCAGGGGTCAGAACACTGAAGCTTTCTTT.

V and J are TRBV4-1 and TRBJ2-2; 8 bases agree with TRBD2. The CDR3 is 19 amino acids. Per germline, CDR1 MGHRA and CDR2 YSYEKL. Trimming removed 0 bases from V and 2 bases from J; junction bases left unmatched: 11. The CDR3 region is CASSQDPSAGVSNTGELFF. In nucleotides, the CDR3 is TGCGCCAGCAGCCAAGATCCGTCAGCGGGGGTTTCCAACACCGGGGAGCTGTTTTTT.

The chain combines TRBV19 with TRBJ2-7; D is ambiguous. Looked up from germline, CDR1 is LNHDA and CDR2 is SQIVND (reference sequence). The CDR3 has 14 residues. V was pared by 1 base and J by 7 bases, with 14 bases between. CDR3 region: CASSIGVLLKEQYF. CDR3 nucleotide sequence: TGTGCCAGTAGTATAGGAGTCCTCCTTAAGGAGCAGTACTTC.

This chain joins TRBV6-1 and TRBJ2-7; D might be TRBD1 (6 bases). Germline CDR1 and CDR2: MNHNS and SASEGT. Deletions cut 2 bases from V and 5 bases from J, with 22 bases between. This CDR3 contains 17 residues. In DNA, the CDR3 is TGTGCCAGCAGTGAAAGATTGAGGGGGAACAGCCTCGACGAGCAGTACTTC. The encoded protein is CASSERLRGNSLDEQYF.

V is TRBV7-2 and J is TRBJ2-7, with 10 bases that match TRBD2. CDR3 length: 15 residues. Germline V lookup: CDR1 SGHTA, CDR2 FQGNSA. V was clipped by 6 bases and J by 2 bases; unmatched bases: 7. The DNA of the CDR3 is TGTGCCAGCAGGCGACGAAGCGGGGGGGCCTACGAGCAGTACTTC. The encoded protein is CASRRRSGGAYEQYF.

The chain recombines TRBV7-6 with TRBJ1-3, with D unclear. The germline CDR1 and CDR2 sequences are SGHVS and FNYEAQ. V was shortened by 0 bases and J by 0 bases, with 12 bases between the two germline ends. CDR3 size: 17 residues. CDR3 region: CASSLAPGDPSGNTIYF. The DNA for the CDR3 is TGTGCCAGCAGCTTAGCCCCAGGCGATCCCTCTGGAAACACCATATATTTT.

The chain carries TRBV7-3 and TRBJ2-2, with D tentatively TRBD2 (6 bases). The germline CDR1 and CDR2 sequences are SGHTA and FQGTGA. Trimming cost V 5 bases and J 0 bases, with 13 bases left between them. CDR3 length: 16 residues. The CDR3 is CASSLGGAANTGELFF. DNA of the CDR3: TGTGCCAGCAGCCTGGGCGGGGCAGCGAACACCGGGGAGCTGTTTTTT.

The chain recombines TRBV9 with TRBJ2-3; 12 nucleotides line up with TRBD2. CDR3 length: 15 amino acids. Germline assignment: CDR1 SGDLS and CDR2 YYNGEE. V shed 2 bases and J 3 bases; nucleotides not matched to a gene: 1. The CDR3 DNA follows: TGTGCCAGCAGCGTCGGGACTAGCGGGACAGATACGCAGTATTTT. It yields the protein CASSVGTSGTDTQYF.

The rearrangement links TRBV12-3 or TRBV12-4 to TRBJ1-5; the D gene is possibly TRBD1 (5 bases). Trimming stripped 6 bases from V and 3 bases from J, with 9 bases between. This CDR3 is 13 amino acids long. CDR3 loop: CASRQGANQPQHF. In nucleotides, the CDR3 is TGTGCCAGCAGGCAAGGGGCCAATCAGCCCCAGCATTTT.

V and J are TRBV4-3 and TRBJ2-6; the match to TRBD1 covers 8 bases. Trimming cost V 1 base and J 0 bases; bases outside gene matches: 11. CDR1 and CDR2 (germline): LGHNA, YSLEER. CDR3 length equals 20 residues. CDR3 region: CASSQAQAGTGYSGANVLTF. The CDR3 DNA is TGCGCCAGCAGCCAAGCCCAAGCCGGGACAGGATACTCTGGGGCCAACGTCCTGACTTTC.

This sequence joins TRBV7-2 and TRBJ2-5, with 11 bases that match TRBD2. Germline V gene lookup returns CDR1 SGHTA and CDR2 FQGNSA. The CDR3 is 16 residues long. V was clipped by 1 base and J by 5 bases; unmatched bases: 6. In DNA, the CDR3 is TGTGCCAGCAGCTTAGATAGCGGGGGGGCCTATGAGACCCAGTACTTC. Encoded protein: CASSLDSGGAYETQYF.

The J gene is TRBJ2-1, the V gene TRBV27; 10 positions agree with TRBD2. The germline V gene has CDR1 MNHEY and CDR2 SMNVEV (reference sequence). V was pared by 2 bases and J by 7 bases, with 2 bases of the junction left unmatched. The CDR3 runs 14 residues. The CDR3 region has the DNA TGTGCCAGCAGTTTACTAGCGGGGGTAAATGAGCAGTTCTTC. Translating it yields CASSLLAGVNEQFF.

CDR3 residues: CASTLDREAQFF. The DNA for the CDR3 is TGTGCCAGCACCCTAGACAGGGAGGCGCAGTTCTTC. V is TRBV12-3 or TRBV12-4 and J is TRBJ2-1; possibly TRBD1 for D (7 bases). Trimming cost V 7 bases and J 12 bases, with 16 bases left between them. CDR3 size: 12 residues.

This sequence joins TRBV9 and TRBJ1-6, with 7 bases aligning to TRBD1. From germline, CDR1 is SGDLS and CDR2 YYNGEE. J lost 4 bases, V lost 3 bases, and 4 bases had no gene match. The CDR3 length is 15 residues. CDR3 sequence (DNA): TGTGCCAGCAGCGCTGAGGGACAGTATAATTCACCCCTCCACTTT. It yields the protein CASSAEGQYNSPLHF.

The chain joins TRBV18 to TRBJ1-1; D is perhaps TRBD1 (5 bases). The V gene lost 5 bases and the J gene lost 6 bases, with 16 bases spanning the gap. Germline values: CDR1 KGHSH, CDR2 LQKENI. CDR3 length: 14 amino acids. The CDR3 here is CASSDDGHDAEAFF. Written as DNA, the CDR3 is TGTGCCAGCTCAGACGACGGACATGACGCTGAAGCTTTCTTT. Drawing the rest from reference TRBV18 and TRBJ1-1, the complete variable domain is NAGVMQNPRHLVRRRGQEARLRCSPMKGHSHVYWYRQLPEEGLKFMVYLQKENIIDESGMPKERFSAEFPKEGPSILRIQQVVRGDSAAYFCASSDDGHDAEAFFGQGTRLTVV.

This chain uses TRBV5-6 with TRBJ2-5; D not certain. This CDR3 is 13 amino acids long. V was trimmed by 5 bases and J by 0 bases, leaving 8 bases between them. The germline V gene encodes CDR1 SGHDT and CDR2 YYEEEE. Written as DNA, the CDR3 is TGTGCCAGCAGATCTAGGAACCAAGAGACCCAGTACTTC. It yields the protein CASRSRNQETQYF.

The chain joins TRBV5-1 to TRBJ2-2; 9 bases are shared with TRBD1. V lost 4 bases and J lost 5; bases outside the gene matches: 6. Germline V gene sequence: CDR1 SGHRS, CDR2 YFSETQ. CDR3 length equals 15 residues. CDR3 protein: CASSDGTGWTGELFF. CDR3 in DNA: TGCGCCAGCAGCGACGGGACAGGGTGGACCGGGGAGCTGTTTTTT.

The gene calls are TRBV2 and TRBJ1-2; D might be TRBD1 (5 bases). V lost 6 bases, J lost 2 bases, and 10 bases lay in between. This CDR3 is 13 amino acids long. Germline V CDR1 and CDR2: SNHLY, FYNNEI. CDR3 in amino acids: CASSLGANYGYTF. In DNA, the CDR3 is TGTGCCAGCAGCCTTGGGGCAAACTATGGCTACACCTTC.

CDR3 DNA: TGTGCCAGCAGCCAATCCCCGGTGAGGGATGGCTACACCTTC. Its translation: CASSQSPVRDGYTF. This sequence joins TRBV3-1 (or the pseudogene TRBV3-2) and TRBJ1-2; D ambiguous. This CDR3 spans 14 amino acids. Germline V gene data show CDR1 as LGHDT and CDR2 as YNNKEL (reference sequence). V dropped 2 bases and J dropped 6 bases, with 13 bases sitting between them.

The chain uses TRBV5-1 and TRBJ2-3; 7 bases are a match to TRBD1. Germline-derived CDR1 and CDR2 are SGHRS and YFSETQ. V lost 4 bases and J lost 2; bases outside the gene matches: 4. This CDR3 has 14 amino acids. CDR3 loop: CASSQGQPTDTQYF. CDR3 DNA: TGCGCCAGCAGCCAGGGACAGCCCACAGATACGCAGTATTTT. The complete variable domain, with remaining parts taken from reference TRBV5-1 and TRBJ2-3, reads KAGVTQTPRYLIKTRGQQVTLSCSPISGHRSVSWYQQTPGQGLQFLFEYFSETQRNKGNFPGRFSGRQFSNSRSEMNVSTLELGDSALYLCASSQGQPTDTQYFGPGTRLTVL.

This sequence joins TRBV28 and TRBJ1-2, with a weak D call TRBD1 (5 bases). Trimming shortened V by 4 bases and J by 2 bases, and 14 bases separated the two germline ends. CDR1 is MDHEN and CDR2 is SYDVKM in the germline V gene. This CDR3 contains 15 residues. The CDR3 DNA follows: TGTGCCAGCAGTTCCCCGGGGGGAGTAAACTATGGCTACACCTTC. Translated, it gives CASSSPGGVNYGYTF.

The chain uses TRBV3-1 (or the pseudogene TRBV3-2) and TRBJ1-2; perhaps TRBD1 as D (6 bases). The length of the CDR3 is 16 residues. V was clipped by 2 bases and J by 0 bases, with 13 bases between them. Germline lookup yields CDR1 LGHDT and CDR2 YNNKEL (reference sequence). The CDR3 spells CASSQTGQRTNYGYTF. The CDR3 nucleotides read TGTGCCAGCAGCCAAACTGGACAGCGGACTAACTATGGCTACACCTTC.

The chain recombines TRBV14 with TRBJ1-6, with no clear D. The CDR3 has 15 residues. Germline CDR1 SGHDN, CDR2 FVKESK. Trimming took off 4 bases at V and 7 bases at J, with 14 bases between the two ends. The CDR3 here is CASSPTWAGNSPLHF. CDR3 DNA: TGTGCCAGCAGCCCAACATGGGCGGGGAATTCACCCCTCCACTTT.

Regarding this clone: Other nucleotide sequences in the sample specify the same CDR3. The J gene is TRBJ2-2, the V gene TRBV9; TRBD2 is a possible D gene (5 bases). Germline-derived CDR1 and CDR2 are SGDLS and YYNGEE. Trimming removed 0 bases at V and 4 bases at J, with 10 bases between. The CDR3 runs to 15 residues. CDR3 nucleotide sequence: TGTGCCAGCAGCGTAGGGAGCCGGGGCACCGGGGAGCTGTTTTTT. This sequence encodes CASSVGSRGTGELFF.

This rearrangement joins TRBV6-5 to TRBJ1-1; D call uncertain. The V end was cut by 10 bases, the J end by 4 bases, with 10 bases between. Germline CDR1 is MNHEY and CDR2 is SVGAGI. This CDR3 contains 11 residues. Here the CDR3 reads CATYRGTEAFF. CDR3 coding DNA: TGTGCCACCTACCGGGGCACTGAAGCTTTCTTT.

The chain links TRBV27 to TRBJ2-3; tentative D call: TRBD2 (6 bases). V gave up 10 bases and J gave up 4 bases, with 15 bases separating them. Germline values: CDR1 MNHEY, CDR2 SMNVEV (reference sequence). CDR3 length: 13 amino acids. In DNA, the CDR3 is TGTGCCACCCAGTCCAGGGACTCAGATACGCAGTATTTT. Its protein is CATQSRDSDTQYF.